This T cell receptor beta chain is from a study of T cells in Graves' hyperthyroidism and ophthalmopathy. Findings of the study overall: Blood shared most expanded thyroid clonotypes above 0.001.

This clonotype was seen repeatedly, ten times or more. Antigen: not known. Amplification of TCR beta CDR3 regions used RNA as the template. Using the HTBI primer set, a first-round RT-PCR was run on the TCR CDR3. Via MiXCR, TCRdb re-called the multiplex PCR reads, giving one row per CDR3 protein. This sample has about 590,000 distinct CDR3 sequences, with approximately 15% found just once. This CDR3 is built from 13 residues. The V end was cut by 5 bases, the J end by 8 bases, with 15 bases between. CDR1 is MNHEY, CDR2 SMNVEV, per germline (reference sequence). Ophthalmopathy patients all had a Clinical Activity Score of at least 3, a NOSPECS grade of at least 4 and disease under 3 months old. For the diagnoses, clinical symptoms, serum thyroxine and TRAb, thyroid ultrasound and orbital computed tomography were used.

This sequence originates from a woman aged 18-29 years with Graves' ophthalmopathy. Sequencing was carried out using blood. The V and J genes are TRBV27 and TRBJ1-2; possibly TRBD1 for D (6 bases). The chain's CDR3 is CASSPRGGHGYTF. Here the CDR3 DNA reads TGTGCCAGCAGTCCCCGGGGGGGGCACGGCTACACCTTC.